What follows is one T cell receptor (beta chain) and its context. Original analysis: Nucleated cell counts were estimated from reference gene primer amplification. The table came from immunoSEQ multiplex PCR; TCRdb's copy has only in-frame clones and leaves some out. V and J calls and clone size are copied from that table; D and trimming were computed from the DNA. Seen here are some 280,000 clones, about nine tenths observed once, and the top ten hold 0.94%. This specimen comes from a study of blood T cell repertoires in COVID-19. Study background: Whether acute or convalescent, the COVID-19 samples came from the United States, Italy and Spain. Sources were T cells, B-cell-depleted T cells, or PBMCs; the material itself was cDNA or gDNA.

This TCR was sampled from a woman in her 40s who had recovered from COVID-19. The sample comprised peripheral blood.

The CDR3: CASSPGLPSTDTQYF. The CDR3 DNA follows: TGTGCCAGCAGCCCGGGACTTCCATCCACAGATACGCAGTATTTT. V usage is TRBV7-3 and J usage is TRBJ2-3, with D maybe TRBD2 (6 bases). The germline V and J ends were trimmed by 5 bases and 2 bases, with 14 bases remaining between them. CDR3 length: 15 amino acids. Germline CDR1 is SGHTA and CDR2 is FQGTGA.